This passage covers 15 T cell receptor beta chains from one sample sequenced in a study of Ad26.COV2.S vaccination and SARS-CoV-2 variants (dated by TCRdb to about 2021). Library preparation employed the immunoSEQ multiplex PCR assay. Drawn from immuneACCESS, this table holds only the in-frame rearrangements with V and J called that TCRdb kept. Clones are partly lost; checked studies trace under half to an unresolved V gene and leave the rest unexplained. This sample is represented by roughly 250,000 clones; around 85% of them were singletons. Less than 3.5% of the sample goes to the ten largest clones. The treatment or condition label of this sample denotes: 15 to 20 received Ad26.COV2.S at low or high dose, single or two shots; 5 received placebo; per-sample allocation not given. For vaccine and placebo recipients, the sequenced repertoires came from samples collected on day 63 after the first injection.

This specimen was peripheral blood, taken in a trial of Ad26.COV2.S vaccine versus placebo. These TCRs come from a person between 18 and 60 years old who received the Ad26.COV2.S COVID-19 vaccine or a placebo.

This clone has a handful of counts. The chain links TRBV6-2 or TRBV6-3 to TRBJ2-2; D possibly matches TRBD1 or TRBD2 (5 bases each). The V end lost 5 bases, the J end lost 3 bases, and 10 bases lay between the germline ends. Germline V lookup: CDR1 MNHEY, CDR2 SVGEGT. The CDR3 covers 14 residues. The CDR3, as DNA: TGTGCCAGCAGTACGGGACCGTACACCGGGGAGCTGTTTTTT. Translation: CASSTGPYTGELFF.

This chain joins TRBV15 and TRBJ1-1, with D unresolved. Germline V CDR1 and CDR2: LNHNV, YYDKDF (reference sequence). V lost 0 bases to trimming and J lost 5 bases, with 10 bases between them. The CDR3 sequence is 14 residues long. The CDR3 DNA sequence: TGTGCCACCAGCAGAGATCAGAAGGGTACTGAAGCTTTCTTT. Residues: CATSRDQKGTEAFF. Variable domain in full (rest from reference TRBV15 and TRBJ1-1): DAMVIQNPRYQVTQFGKPVTLSCSQTLNHNVMYWYQQKSSQAPKLLFHYYDKDFNNEADTPDNFQSRRPNTSFCFLDIRSPGLGDTAMYLCATSRDQKGTEAFFGQGTRLTVV.

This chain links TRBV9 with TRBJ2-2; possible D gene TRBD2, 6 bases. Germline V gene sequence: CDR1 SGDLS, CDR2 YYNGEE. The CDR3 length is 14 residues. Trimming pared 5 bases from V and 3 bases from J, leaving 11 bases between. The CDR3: CASSLGTYTGELFF. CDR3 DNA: TGTGCCAGCAGTCTCGGGACTTACACCGGGGAGCTGTTTTTT. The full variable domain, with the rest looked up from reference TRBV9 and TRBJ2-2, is DSGVTQTPKHLITATGQRVTLRCSPRSGDLSVYWYQQSLDQGLQFLIQYYNGEERAKGNILERFSAQQFPDLHSELNLSSLELGDSALYFCASSLGTYTGELFFGEGSRLTVL.

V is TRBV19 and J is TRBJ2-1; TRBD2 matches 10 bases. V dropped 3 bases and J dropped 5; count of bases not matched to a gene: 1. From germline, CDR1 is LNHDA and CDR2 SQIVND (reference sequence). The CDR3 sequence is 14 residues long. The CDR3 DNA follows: TGTGCCAGTAGTATCGGACTAGCGGACAATGAGCAGTTCTTC. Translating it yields CASSIGLADNEQFF.

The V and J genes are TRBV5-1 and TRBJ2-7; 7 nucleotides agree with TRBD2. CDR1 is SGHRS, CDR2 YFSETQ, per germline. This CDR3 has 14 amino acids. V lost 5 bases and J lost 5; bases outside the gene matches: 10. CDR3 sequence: CASRRAGDLDEQYF. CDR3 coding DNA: TGCGCCAGCAGGAGGGCGGGGGATCTGGACGAGCAGTACTTC. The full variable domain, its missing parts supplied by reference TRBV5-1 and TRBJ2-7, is KAGVTQTPRYLIKTRGQQVTLSCSPISGHRSVSWYQQTPGQGLQFLFEYFSETQRNKGNFPGRFSGRQFSNSRSEMNVSTLELGDSALYLCASRRAGDLDEQYFGPGTRLTVT.

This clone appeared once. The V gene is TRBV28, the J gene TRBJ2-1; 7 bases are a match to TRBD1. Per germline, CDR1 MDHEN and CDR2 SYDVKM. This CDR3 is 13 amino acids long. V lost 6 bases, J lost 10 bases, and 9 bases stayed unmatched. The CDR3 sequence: CASSRGTEKEQFF. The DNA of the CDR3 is TGTGCCAGCAGCCGAGGGACAGAGAAGGAGCAGTTCTTC.

The CDR3 DNA reads TGTGCCAGCAGCTTGGGCACAGCAACTAATGAAAAACTGTTTTTT. Its protein is CASSLGTATNEKLFF. The chain is built from TRBV5-5 and TRBJ1-4; D call uncertain. The CDR3 spans 15 residues. Per germline, CDR1 SGHKS and CDR2 YYEKEE (reference sequence). V was shortened by 0 bases and J by 0 bases, with 6 bases between the two germline ends.

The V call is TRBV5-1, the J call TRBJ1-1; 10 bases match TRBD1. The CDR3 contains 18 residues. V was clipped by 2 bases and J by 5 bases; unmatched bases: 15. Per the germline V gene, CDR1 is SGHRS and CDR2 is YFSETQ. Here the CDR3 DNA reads TGCGCCAGCAGCTTATCACCAAGGACAGGGGGGATAGGGACTGAAGCTTTCTTT. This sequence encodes CASSLSPRTGGIGTEAFF.

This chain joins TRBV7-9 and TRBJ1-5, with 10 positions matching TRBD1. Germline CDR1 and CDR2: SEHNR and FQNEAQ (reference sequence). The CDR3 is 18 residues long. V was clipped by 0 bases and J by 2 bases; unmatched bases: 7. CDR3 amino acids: CASSLAGTGAIRNQPQHF. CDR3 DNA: TGTGCCAGCAGCTTAGCCGGGACAGGGGCCATACGCAATCAGCCCCAGCATTTT.

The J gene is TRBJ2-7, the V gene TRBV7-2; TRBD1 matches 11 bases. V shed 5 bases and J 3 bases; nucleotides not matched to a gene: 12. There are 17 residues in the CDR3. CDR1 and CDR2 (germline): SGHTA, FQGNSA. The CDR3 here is CASSPPGTGGRSYEQYV. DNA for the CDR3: TGTGCCAGCAGCCCCCCCGGGACAGGGGGGAGGAGCTACGAGCAGTACGTC.

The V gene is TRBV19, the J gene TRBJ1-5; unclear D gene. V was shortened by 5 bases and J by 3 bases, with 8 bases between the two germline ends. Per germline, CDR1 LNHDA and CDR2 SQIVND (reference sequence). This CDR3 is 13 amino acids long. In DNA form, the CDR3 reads TGTGCCAGTAGTTCTCATACCAATCAGCCCCAGCATTTT. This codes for CASSSHTNQPQHF.

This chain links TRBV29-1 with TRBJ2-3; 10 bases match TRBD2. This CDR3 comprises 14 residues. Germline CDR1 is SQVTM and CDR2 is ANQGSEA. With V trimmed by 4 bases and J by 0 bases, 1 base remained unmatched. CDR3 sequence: CSVASGGSTDTQYF. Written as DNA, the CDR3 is TGCAGCGTTGCTAGCGGGGGAAGCACAGATACGCAGTATTTT.

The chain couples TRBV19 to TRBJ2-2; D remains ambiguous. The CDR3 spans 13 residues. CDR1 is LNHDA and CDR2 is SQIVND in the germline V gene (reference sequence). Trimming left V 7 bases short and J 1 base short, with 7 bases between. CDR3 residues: CASMGVNTGELFF. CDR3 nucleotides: TGTGCCAGTATGGGCGTGAACACCGGGGAGCTGTTTTTT.

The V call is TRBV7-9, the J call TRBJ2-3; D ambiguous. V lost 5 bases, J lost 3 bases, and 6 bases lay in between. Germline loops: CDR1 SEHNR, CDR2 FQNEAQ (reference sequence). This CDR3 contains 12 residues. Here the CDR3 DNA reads TGTGCCAGCAGCCCTCCAACAGATACGCAGTATTTT. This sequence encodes CASSPPTDTQYF.

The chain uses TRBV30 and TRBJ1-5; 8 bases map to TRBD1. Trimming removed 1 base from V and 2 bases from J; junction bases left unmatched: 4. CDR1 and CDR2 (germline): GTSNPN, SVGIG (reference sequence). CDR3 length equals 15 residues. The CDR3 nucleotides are TGTGCCTGGAGTGAAGACAGGGGTGGCAATCAGCCCCAGCATTTT. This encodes CAWSEDRGGNQPQHF.